The next 18 T cell receptor beta chains were all read from a single sample in a study of Ad26.COV2.S vaccination and SARS-CoV-2 variants. The treatment: roughly 19 received Ad26.COV2.S at low or high dose, single or two shots; 5 received placebo; per-sample allocation not given. Sampling occurred on day 63 after the first vaccine or placebo injection. Clones were read by immunoSEQ multiplex PCR, and TCRdb kept only the in-frame ones, dropping some. This table has around 340,000 clones, around 89% appearing once. The source was peripheral blood, collected in a trial of Ad26.COV2.S vaccine versus placebo. The receptor source for this set is a person aged 18-60 years who received the Ad26.COV2.S COVID-19 vaccine or a placebo.

This chain joins TRBV18 and TRBJ2-1, with D perhaps TRBD2 (7 bases). The CDR3 contains 15 residues. V was shortened by 1 base and J by 2 bases, with 9 bases between the two germline ends. Looked up from germline, CDR1 is KGHSH and CDR2 is LQKENI. CDR3 nucleotide sequence: TGTGCCAGCTCACCACAGGGGGGGGCCTACAATGAGCAGTTCTTC. As protein: CASSPQGGAYNEQFF.

The V gene is TRBV3-1 (or the pseudogene TRBV3-2), the J gene TRBJ2-5, with 8 nucleotides matching TRBD2. CDR1 LGHDT and CDR2 YNNKEL come from the germline V gene (reference sequence). Losses at the gene ends were 3 bases for V and 3 bases for J; bases not matched to a gene: 3. The CDR3 has 14 residues. The CDR3 DNA follows: TGTGCCAGCAGCCACCATAGCGGGAAAGAGACCCAGTACTTC. This encodes CASSHHSGKETQYF.

This clone was counted between two and nine times. The chain couples TRBV5-1 to TRBJ1-4; D not resolved. Germline CDR1 and CDR2: SGHRS and YFSETQ. Trimming removed 2 bases at V and 4 bases at J, with 9 bases between. The CDR3 sequence is 14 residues long. Here the CDR3 DNA reads TGCGCCAGCAGCTTCTCGAATGATAATGAAAAACTGTTTTTT. Protein sequence: CASSFSNDNEKLFF. The full variable domain, completed using reference TRBV5-1 and TRBJ1-4, is KAGVTQTPRYLIKTRGQQVTLSCSPISGHRSVSWYQQTPGQGLQFLFEYFSETQRNKGNFPGRFSGRQFSNSRSEMNVSTLELGDSALYLCASSFSNDNEKLFFGSGTQLSVL.

This clone was seen only once. The J gene is TRBJ1-1, the V gene TRBV7-9; D might be TRBD1 (6 bases). The germline V gene has CDR1 SEHNR and CDR2 FQNEAQ (reference sequence). V lost 0 bases to trimming and J lost 7 bases, with 9 bases between them. This CDR3 comprises 13 residues. Here the CDR3 reads CASSLAGGHEAFF. The DNA of the CDR3 is TGTGCCAGCAGCTTAGCGGGGGGCCATGAAGCTTTCTTT.

The chain is built from TRBV28 and TRBJ1-2, with 7 positions matching TRBD1. Germline values: CDR1 MDHEN, CDR2 SYDVKM. The CDR3 length is 15 residues. J lost 6 bases, V lost 4 bases, and 11 bases had no gene match. CDR3 residues: CASSSFGQEPNGYTF. The CDR3 DNA follows: TGTGCCAGCAGTTCCTTCGGACAGGAGCCAAATGGCTACACCTTC.

The chain's CDR3 is CASSFVFNEQFF. The CDR3 DNA follows: TGTGCCAGCAGCTTCGTTTTCAATGAGCAGTTCTTC. The V and J genes are TRBV5-6 and TRBJ2-1; D is unresolved. Trimming shortened V by 2 bases and J by 6 bases, and 6 bases separated the two germline ends. Germline V gene sequence: CDR1 SGHDT, CDR2 YYEEEE. The CDR3 is made up of 12 amino acids.

As DNA, the CDR3 is TGTGCCAGCAGAGGGGACGGCTCCTACGAGCAGTACTTC. It encodes CASRGDGSYEQYF. V is TRBV28 and J is TRBJ2-7; possibly TRBD1 or TRBD2 for D (5 bases each). This CDR3 has 13 amino acids. Germline V lookup: CDR1 MDHEN, CDR2 SYDVKM. V lost 6 bases to trimming and J lost 0 bases, with 9 bases between them.

The chain recombines TRBV5-1 with TRBJ2-7, with D perhaps TRBD1 or TRBD2 (7 bases each). CDR3 size: 15 residues. Germline CDR1 and CDR2: SGHRS and YFSETQ. V was clipped by 0 bases and J by 2 bases, with 12 bases between them. CDR3 residues: CASSLAGGATYEQYF. In nucleotides, the CDR3 is TGCGCCAGCAGCTTGGCAGGGGGGGCGACCTACGAGCAGTACTTC.

The chain links TRBV19 to TRBJ2-5; 8 bases agree with TRBD1. Germline V gene sequence: CDR1 LNHDA, CDR2 SQIVND (reference sequence). The CDR3 loop spans 14 amino acids. The ends lost 5 bases at V and 2 bases at J; junction bases unmatched: 4. The CDR3 region is CASSPGTGQETQYF. For the CDR3, the DNA is TGTGCCAGTAGTCCTGGGACAGGACAAGAGACCCAGTACTTC.

The V call is TRBV28, the J call TRBJ1-1; a weak D match, TRBD1 (5 bases). Trimming left V 2 bases short and J 3 bases short, with 16 bases between. This CDR3 has 16 amino acids. Germline V gene lookup returns CDR1 MDHEN and CDR2 SYDVKM. The chain's CDR3 is CASSLRQEAGHTEAFF. The CDR3 DNA is TGTGCCAGCAGTTTACGCCAAGAGGCAGGGCACACTGAAGCTTTCTTT.

This chain links TRBV28 with TRBJ1-6; TRBD1 agrees at 8 bases. The V and J ends lost 2 bases and 1 base, in that order; junction bases with no gene match: 13. The CDR3 runs 20 residues. Germline V CDR1 and CDR2: MDHEN, SYDVKM. The DNA for the CDR3 is TGTGCCAGCAGTTTACCCCTCAGGGGGCGGGTTGGTTCCTATAATTCACCCCTCCACTTT. It codes for CASSLPLRGRVGSYNSPLHF.

As to this clone: The identical CDR3 is also encoded by other nucleotide sequences in the sample. This chain links TRBV28 with TRBJ2-7; TRBD2 might be the D (5 bases). There are 14 residues in the CDR3. Germline CDR1 is MDHEN and CDR2 is SYDVKM. The V end was cut by 6 bases, the J end by 0 bases, with 12 bases between. The CDR3 region has the DNA TGTGCCAGCAGCCAGCCCGGACTCTCCTACGAGCAGTACTTC. Protein sequence: CASSQPGLSYEQYF.

The chain is built from TRBV28 and TRBJ2-1; 8 bases are a match to TRBD2. Looked up from germline, CDR1 is MDHEN and CDR2 is SYDVKM. This CDR3 is 15 amino acids long. V lost 6 bases and J lost 3; bases outside the gene matches: 7. The CDR3 reads CASRKAGEGYNEQFF. In nucleotides, the CDR3 is TGTGCCAGCAGGAAAGCGGGAGAGGGCTACAATGAGCAGTTCTTC. The whole variable domain, remainder taken from reference TRBV28 and TRBJ2-1, is DVKVTQSSRYLVKRTGEKVFLECVQDMDHENMFWYRQDPGLGLRLIYFSYDVKMKEKGDIPEGYSVSREKKERFSLILESASTNQTSMYLCASRKAGEGYNEQFFGPGTRLTVL.

The chain uses TRBV19 and TRBJ1-4, with D unclear. Germline V gene lookup returns CDR1 LNHDA and CDR2 SQIVND (reference sequence). CDR3 length: 15 residues. Trimming removed 1 base from V and 12 bases from J, with 18 bases in between. DNA for the CDR3: TGTGCCAGTAGTATAGGGACGTTTCAAGGCCCGCAACTGTTTTTT. Its translation: CASSIGTFQGPQLFF. Full variable domain (outside the CDR3, taken from reference TRBV19 and TRBJ1-4): DGGITQSPKYLFRKEGQNVTLSCEQNLNHDAMYWYRQDPGQGLRLIYYSQIVNDFQKGDIAEGYSVSREKKESFPLTVTSAQKNPTAFYLCASSIGTFQGPQLFFGSGTQLSVL.

The CDR3 region is CASSESGWAKNIQYF. The DNA of the CDR3 is TGTGCCAGCAGTGAATCCGGCTGGGCCAAAAACATTCAGTACTTC. V is TRBV25-1 and J is TRBJ2-4; D remains ambiguous. V lost 1 base, J lost 1 base, and 8 bases lay in between. CDR3 length equals 15 residues. The germline V gene encodes CDR1 MGHDK and CDR2 SYGVNS.

The CDR3 nucleotides are TGTGCCAGCAGCACGCCGGGACAGGCATACAATGAGCAGTTCTTC. It encodes CASSTPGQAYNEQFF. The rearrangement links TRBV7-2 to TRBJ2-1, with 8 positions matching TRBD1. The V segment lost 5 bases and the J segment 4 bases; nucleotides outside the gene matches: 7. Germline CDR1 SGHTA, CDR2 FQGNSA. There are 15 residues in the CDR3.

The CDR3: CASRTDNTDTQYF. The CDR3 DNA reads TGTGCCAGCAGGACAGATAATACAGATACGCAGTATTTT. The chain couples TRBV6-5 to TRBJ2-3; D might be TRBD1 (5 bases). The CDR3 is 13 amino acids. Germline V gives CDR1 MNHEY, CDR2 SVGAGI. Trimming stripped 6 bases from V and 3 bases from J, with 10 bases between.

This clone appeared once. The chain couples TRBV19 to TRBJ1-1; 9 nucleotides line up with TRBD1. Germline V gene lookup returns CDR1 LNHDA and CDR2 SQIVND (reference sequence). This CDR3 comprises 13 residues. The V segment lost 5 bases and the J segment 6 bases; nucleotides outside the gene matches: 4. The CDR3 nucleotides read TGTGCCAGTAGTCTCGACAGGGGGGCTGAAGCTTTCTTT. This codes for CASSLDRGAEAFF.